A selection of T cell receptor beta chains follows, all from one sample in a study of blood T cells in healthy people across ages. TCRdb called the 5' RACE reads again in MiXCR, with one record for every CDR3 protein. The table shows some 1.7 million distinct CDR3 sequences, with over 25% occurring only once. The sample taken for sequencing was blood. The source of these receptors is a woman aged 30 to 39 in good health. Both conserved end residues are part of each CDR3. The order of the fields is CDR3 DNA, CDR3 protein, V gene, J gene, clone size, D gene. A D gene is named only where the DNA matches it firmly. Where a row states a size, it is once, few, many or the class of an expanded clone; other rows omit it.

cdr3_nt: TGTGCCAGCAGCCCGAGCACCGGACGGAGCTCCTACGAGCAGTACTTC; cdr3_aa: CASSPSTGRSSYEQYF; v_call: TRBV28; j_call: TRBJ2-7; clone_size: NA; d_call: NA
cdr3_nt: TGCGCCAGCAGCCGAACCACCACAGCGGCTACCTACAATGAGCAGTTCTTC; cdr3_aa: CASSRTTTAATYNEQFF; v_call: TRBV4-3; j_call: TRBJ2-1; clone_size: NA; d_call: NA
cdr3_nt: TGTGCCAGCAGTGAATTCTTCGCCACTAGCGGGAGCTCGAATGAGCAGTTCTTC; cdr3_aa: CASSEFFATSGSSNEQFF; v_call: TRBV25-1; j_call: TRBJ2-1; clone_size: few; d_call: TRBD2
cdr3_nt: TGTGCCAGCAGCGTGGGACAGGGAGTTGCTGGAAACACCATATATTTT; cdr3_aa: CASSVGQGVAGNTIYF; v_call: TRBV9; j_call: TRBJ1-3; clone_size: NA; d_call: TRBD1
cdr3_nt: TGTGCCAGCAGCTTCACGGCTGGTGCCTACGAGCAGTACTTC; cdr3_aa: CASSFTAGAYEQYF; v_call: TRBV7-2; j_call: TRBJ2-7; clone_size: many; d_call: NA
cdr3_nt: TGTGCCAGCAGCTTGGTGACAGGGGAGAATGAGCAGTTCTTC; cdr3_aa: CASSLVTGENEQFF; v_call: TRBV5-5; j_call: TRBJ2-1; clone_size: few; d_call: TRBD1
cdr3_nt: TGCGCCAGCAGCTTGGGGAGGACAGGGGGCACAGATACGCAGTATTTT; cdr3_aa: CASSLGRTGGTDTQYF; v_call: TRBV5-1; j_call: TRBJ2-3; clone_size: many; d_call: TRBD1
cdr3_nt: TGTGCCAGCAGCTTAGCCCAGGGGCCGAACACCGGGGAGTTGTTTTTT; cdr3_aa: CASSLAQGPNTGELFF; v_call: TRBV11-2; j_call: TRBJ2-2; clone_size: once; d_call: NA
cdr3_nt: TGCAGTGCCTTATCGCCGGGGACGAACACTGAAGCTTTCTTT; cdr3_aa: CSALSPGTNTEAFF; v_call: TRBV20-1; j_call: TRBJ1-1; clone_size: NA; d_call: NA
cdr3_nt: TGCGCCAGCAGCTTGGTCGGGTCCCCCCCCAATGAGCAGTTCTTC; cdr3_aa: CASSLVGSPPNEQFF; v_call: TRBV5-1; j_call: TRBJ2-1; clone_size: NA; d_call: NA
cdr3_nt: TGTGCCAGCAGCTCCCGCCTTGGGAGCAGCTCTGGAAACACCATATATTTT; cdr3_aa: CASSSRLGSSSGNTIYF; v_call: TRBV7-6; j_call: TRBJ1-3; clone_size: NA; d_call: NA
cdr3_nt: TGCGCCAGCAGCCAAGATCGGACAGAGAGCTACGAGCAGTACTTC; cdr3_aa: CASSQDRTESYEQYF; v_call: TRBV4-3; j_call: TRBJ2-7; clone_size: many; d_call: NA
cdr3_nt: TGTGCCAGCAGCTTAGAAAGGGCCAGAAAGTATTTT; cdr3_aa: CASSLERARKYF; v_call: TRBV11-1; j_call: TRBJ2-3; clone_size: few; d_call: NA
cdr3_nt: TGCGCCAGCAGCCAGCAATCGGGTGGGCCCTACGAGCAGTACTTC; cdr3_aa: CASSQQSGGPYEQYF; v_call: TRBV5-1; j_call: TRBJ2-7; clone_size: few; d_call: NA
cdr3_nt: TGTGCCAGCAGTACGGGACTCGGGGCCTACGAGCAGTACTTC; cdr3_aa: CASSTGLGAYEQYF; v_call: TRBV6-5; j_call: TRBJ2-7; clone_size: many; d_call: NA
cdr3_nt: TGCACCAGCAGCTTGGAAGTTAGTGGAGAGACCCAGTACTTC; cdr3_aa: CTSSLEVSGETQYF; v_call: TRBV5-1; j_call: TRBJ2-5; clone_size: few; d_call: NA
cdr3_nt: TGTGCCTGGTGCCCGGGACAGGAAAACATTCAGTACTTC; cdr3_aa: CAWCPGQENIQYF; v_call: TRBV30; j_call: TRBJ2-4; clone_size: few; d_call: TRBD1
cdr3_nt: TGTGCCAGCAGCTTGGGGACAGGGGGCTACGAGCGGTACTTC; cdr3_aa: CASSLGTGGYERYF; v_call: TRBV5-6; j_call: TRBJ2-7; clone_size: NA; d_call: TRBD1
cdr3_nt: TGTGCCAGCAGCTTCGCTGATAGCGGGAGAAAGACCCAGTACTTC; cdr3_aa: CASSFADSGRKTQYF; v_call: TRBV7-9; j_call: TRBJ2-5; clone_size: NA; d_call: TRBD2
cdr3_nt: TGTGCCAGCTCACTCTCCCTAGCGGCCACCTACAATGAGCAGTTCTTC; cdr3_aa: CASSLSLAATYNEQFF; v_call: TRBV18; j_call: TRBJ2-1; clone_size: few; d_call: TRBD2
cdr3_nt: TGTACCAGCACCCCGATGGAGCGTGGGGGAGAGCAGTTCTTC; cdr3_aa: CTSTPMERGGEQFF; v_call: TRBV12-3/TRBV12-4; j_call: TRBJ2-1; clone_size: NA; d_call: NA
cdr3_nt: TGTGCCAGCGGCGGGGGGTTAAAAGAGACCCAGTACTTC; cdr3_aa: CASGGGLKETQYF; v_call: TRBV5-5; j_call: TRBJ2-5; clone_size: NA; d_call: TRBD2